This TCR beta chain came from a study of beta chain features in type 1 diabetes (dated by TCRdb to about 2018). Turning to the overall study: No differences in mean age, gender distribution, total cell number or subset yield were found between patients and healthy donors. Regulatory and stem cell-like memory subsets were isolated from only 8 patients and about 8 healthy donors, whereas naive and central memory subsets came from all 28 donors. Across all samples, 90 million to 130 million sorted cells were examined, and cell number per subset correlated strongly with RNA yield. In the study, recently diagnosed type 1 diabetes patients and matched healthy donors were compared on the TCRB repertoires of their sorted circulating CD4+ T cell subsets. Results the study describes overall, beyond this receptor: Naive, central memory and regulatory TCRB repertoires appeared to be more similar among patients than among healthy donors. PCR may preferentially amplify shorter templates, but because patient and control samples were amplified and corrected together, any resulting skew would affect both groups equally. Patients with type 1 diabetes made fewer insertions and deleted more nucleotides at VDJ recombination sites, implying thymic rearrangement abnormalities. Because cDNA rather than genomic DNA was sequenced, highly expressing activated cells could have been over-represented, although no difference in activation and CD3 levels was found between groups. Because the HLA sub-analyses included only small numbers of individuals, any influence of HLA type on TCRB rearrangement was left unresolved. In all four CD4+ subsets, TCRB CDR3 length was moderately but significantly shorter in type 1 diabetes patients.

Worth noting for this clone: The antigen this receptor binds is unknown. Per-base quality was not reported, and no clone a single base away is much larger than it.

Inclusive of the bounding cysteine and phenylalanine, the CDR3 is 12 residues long. Only the CDR3 DNA is retained, 36 bases long and in frame from the first base. Deletion took 4 bases off V and 6 bases off J, with a span of 12 bases between the germline ends. Reading the germline V gene gives CDR1 SQVTM and CDR2 ANQGSEA. Each donor gave one peripheral blood draw, approximately 120 mL on average, collected into heparinised tubes. A BD FACSAria II was used to sort naive, central memory, regulatory and stem cell-like memory CD4+ T cells with a panel that included CD45RO, CCR7, CD25, CD127, CD95 and CD27. All sorted populations exceeded 95% purity. PBMCs were isolated right away by Lymphoprep density gradient centrifugation and were stained directly, without culture. So that batch effects would be minimized, each experiment stained and sorted samples in pairs, pairing one healthy donor with one patient.

The High Capacity cDNA Reverse Transcription Kit was used to reverse transcribe all of the isolated RNA, meaning that expressed TCRB transcripts were what got sequenced. Deep immunoSEQ sequencing was applied to naive, central memory and regulatory T cell samples, giving an average of roughly 3.5 million total reads per sample. Sorted cells were lysed in RLT buffer, and RNA was extracted using DNase-treated RNeasy Micro or Mini kits according to cell number. To prevent cross-contamination, each cell subset was processed individually, whereas patient and healthy donor samples were processed jointly. The immunoSEQ multiplex PCR was used to amplify TCRB sequences from cDNA, yielding 87-bp fragments that span the CDR3 region. Amplicons were sequenced on the Illumina HiSeq platform. On the authors' methods: PCR bias was corrected computationally using synthetic template baselines, and reads within Hamming distance 2 were collapsed, with unmergeable singletons discarded. Reads were aligned against IMGT to assign V, D and J genes, CDR3 length and insertions or deletions at six rearrangement sites. Within each subset, clonotype counts were normalized to the number of sorted cells before true diversity and Gini coefficients were calculated with the tcR R package. Repertoire sharing was quantified using the overlap coefficient calculated on TCRB nucleotide sequences. As a proxy for the pre-selection repertoire, out-of-frame TCRB sequences from naive cells were analyzed. Drawn from immuneACCESS, this table holds only the in-frame rearrangements with V and J called that TCRdb kept. Clones are partly lost; checked studies trace under half to an unresolved V gene and leave the rest unexplained. The V and J calls and clone size were taken over from that table, and D and trimming were inferred from the DNA. A total of under 350,000 clones appear in this sample, approximately 25% of them only once. The ten largest clones add up to around 0.012% of the sample.

Sequencing input: naive CD4+ T cells from blood. Reading the label with the study, this specimen's cell subset or site is: true naive CD4+ T cells. Recombination connected TRBV29-1 to TRBJ1-2; the best D guess is TRBD1, with 5 bases matching. The receptor was derived from a woman aged 25 to 39 with type 1 diabetes. CDR3 region: CSVVSQGDGYTF. The sequence in DNA is TGCAGCGTTGTCAGTCAGGGCGATGGCTACACCTTC. The entire variable domain, with the stretches around the CDR3 drawn from the reference TRBV29-1 and TRBJ1-2 proteins, is SAVISQKPSRDICQRGTSLTIQCQVDSQVTMMFWYRQQPGQSLTLIATANQGSEATYESGFVIDKFPISRPNLTFSTLTVSNMSPEDSSIYLCSVVSQGDGYTFGSGTRLTVV.